The source of this TCR beta chain is a study of blood T cell repertoires in COVID-19. Study-wide background: Researchers got acute and convalescent COVID-19 samples from the United States, Italy and Spain. The analysed material was cDNA or gDNA that came from T cells, B-cell-depleted T cells, or PBMCs.

CDR3 length: 14 residues. Germline assignment: CDR1 WSHSY and CDR2 SAAADI. V shed 4 bases and J 9 bases; nucleotides not matched to a gene: 11. In the authors' workflow: Quantification of nucleated cells was approximated via reference gene primer amplification. Profiling relied on immunoSEQ multiplex PCR, and the TCRdb table lists in-frame clones only, not all of them. From that table come the V and J calls and clone size; the DNA was used to work out D and trimming. The sample comprises some 110,000 clones, 75% to 90% of which are singletons, and roughly 29% rests with the top ten. This rearrangement joins TRBV10-2 to TRBJ1-2, with 7 bases fitting TRBD1. Sequenced input: peripheral blood. The sequence was obtained from a man aged 60-69 years with acute or convalescent COVID-19. CDR3 residues: CASSGLQGGGSYTF. CDR3 DNA sequence: TGCGCCAGCAGTGGACTCCAGGGGGGAGGTAGCTACACCTTC.